Listed below are T cell receptor beta chains from one sample, sequenced in a study of blood T cell repertoires in COVID-19. Libraries were prepared by immunoSEQ multiplex PCR; TCRdb keeps only in-frame clonotypes and omits some of them. Here the sample spans more than 300,000 clones, 85% to 90% being singletons. Sequenced material: peripheral blood. The receptors come from a woman aged 50 to 65 with COVID-19, enrolled during active disease. The CDR3 runs from the conserved cysteine through the conserved F or W.

J gene: TRBJ1-2
V gene: TRBV2
CDR3 protein: CASSESRDRYTF

J gene: TRBJ2-7
V gene: TRBV9
CDR3 protein: CASSVGTGEYYEQYF

J gene: TRBJ1-4
V gene: TRBV5-6
CDR3 protein: CASSGVTGGKGEKLFF

J gene: TRBJ1-5
V gene: TRBV5-8
CDR3 protein: CASSLVGQGARQPQHF

J gene: TRBJ1-2
V gene: TRBV7-2
CDR3 protein: CASSLDRVGYTF

J gene: TRBJ1-2
V gene: TRBV12-3/TRBV12-4
CDR3 protein: CASSFRPGGGYTF

J gene: TRBJ2-7
V gene: TRBV10-3
CDR3 protein: CAISESPHSSYEQYF

J gene: TRBJ2-1
V gene: TRBV2
CDR3 protein: CASSLPGQGFIEQFF

J gene: TRBJ1-3
V gene: TRBV30
CDR3 protein: CAWSEDILHSGNTIYF

J gene: TRBJ2-2
V gene: TRBV30
CDR3 protein: CAWLYSELFF

J gene: TRBJ1-3
V gene: TRBV6-5
CDR3 protein: CASTNGRLGNTIYF

J gene: TRBJ1-2
V gene: TRBV19
CDR3 protein: CASSIDQGQGGNGYTF

J gene: TRBJ2-5
V gene: TRBV18
CDR3 protein: CASSPPNDQRRSQYF

J gene: TRBJ2-1
V gene: TRBV28
CDR3 protein: CASSSRSGGGEQFF

J gene: TRBJ1-3
V gene: TRBV13
CDR3 protein: CASSFAGGSGNTIYF

J gene: TRBJ2-3
V gene: TRBV3-1/TRBV3-2
CDR3 protein: CASSSYLGTDTQYF

J gene: TRBJ1-5
V gene: TRBV7-2
CDR3 protein: CASSLVSSGRASNQPQHF

J gene: TRBJ2-1
V gene: TRBV7-9
CDR3 protein: CASSQRWQSVYNEQFF

J gene: TRBJ2-4
V gene: TRBV2
CDR3 protein: CASSVRGLANF

J gene: TRBJ2-3
V gene: TRBV4-3
CDR3 protein: CASSHDTSGQKYF

J gene: TRBJ1-2
V gene: TRBV28
CDR3 protein: CASSLPGVWGYTF

J gene: TRBJ2-5
V gene: TRBV24-1
CDR3 protein: CATSDPREAPRETQYF

J gene: TRBJ2-1
V gene: TRBV14
CDR3 protein: CASSQRQGSYNEQFF

J gene: TRBJ1-2
V gene: TRBV5-5
CDR3 protein: CASSLAGGLLANYGYTF

J gene: TRBJ1-4
V gene: TRBV6-5
CDR3 protein: CASSYTTGPNEKLFF

J gene: TRBJ1-1
V gene: TRBV2
CDR3 protein: CASTRGDSTEAFF

J gene: TRBJ1-1
V gene: TRBV18
CDR3 protein: CASSPGQTNTEAFF

J gene: TRBJ1-5
V gene: TRBV4-1
CDR3 protein: CASSHDSDRLNQPQHF

J gene: TRBJ2-7
V gene: TRBV11-2
CDR3 protein: CASSLFNSGADEQYF

J gene: TRBJ2-5
V gene: TRBV7-2
CDR3 protein: CASSFSVHQETQYF

J gene: TRBJ1-5
V gene: TRBV5-1
CDR3 protein: CASSLEGQGNQPQHF

J gene: TRBJ2-3
V gene: TRBV24-1
CDR3 protein: CATSEPGTGGAEDTQYF

J gene: TRBJ1-3
V gene: TRBV12-3/TRBV12-4
CDR3 protein: CASTLGGGNTIYF

J gene: TRBJ2-3
V gene: TRBV2
CDR3 protein: CASSESRSRTDTQYF

J gene: TRBJ2-1
V gene: TRBV30
CDR3 protein: CAYDRGGPVNEQFF

J gene: TRBJ2-2
V gene: TRBV19
CDR3 protein: CASSDRAQGQGGELFF

J gene: TRBJ1-1
V gene: TRBV18
CDR3 protein: CASSPLPVNTEAFF

J gene: TRBJ2-7
V gene: TRBV2
CDR3 protein: CAKEVEHRSYEQYF

J gene: TRBJ1-1
V gene: TRBV5-4
CDR3 protein: CASSLEAGRSTEAFF

J gene: TRBJ2-5
V gene: TRBV7-2
CDR3 protein: CASSLGLAGGPQETQYF

J gene: TRBJ2-7
V gene: TRBV5-8
CDR3 protein: CASSIWATSGITYEQYF

J gene: TRBJ1-2
V gene: TRBV5-1
CDR3 protein: CASSLRRTENYGYTF

J gene: TRBJ1-1
V gene: TRBV19
CDR3 protein: CASSIDRVSEYTEAFF

J gene: TRBJ2-1
V gene: TRBV7-6
CDR3 protein: CASSLVGGPYNEQFF

J gene: TRBJ2-7
V gene: TRBV7-2
CDR3 protein: CASSARLADYEQYF

J gene: TRBJ1-1
V gene: TRBV5-1
CDR3 protein: CASSLGTGGNTEAFF

J gene: TRBJ1-1
V gene: TRBV7-9
CDR3 protein: CASSLSGHNTEAFF

J gene: TRBJ1-6
V gene: TRBV2
CDR3 protein: CASSRTGINSPLHF

J gene: TRBJ2-3
V gene: TRBV4-3
CDR3 protein: CASSQGTSGWADTQYF

J gene: TRBJ2-1
V gene: TRBV2
CDR3 protein: CASLTGTGGFNEQFF

J gene: TRBJ1-2
V gene: TRBV3-1/TRBV3-2
CDR3 protein: CASSPDQNYGYTF

J gene: TRBJ2-2
V gene: TRBV27
CDR3 protein: CASTLGRETGELFF

J gene: TRBJ2-7
V gene: TRBV18
CDR3 protein: CASSPKGQGLRYEQYF

J gene: TRBJ1-1
V gene: TRBV5-4
CDR3 protein: CASSSQGVTEAFF

J gene: TRBJ2-1
V gene: TRBV9
CDR3 protein: CASRIAEGGYYNEQFF

J gene: TRBJ2-3
V gene: TRBV11-2
CDR3 protein: CASSQLGLAGGPADTQYF

J gene: TRBJ2-2
V gene: TRBV27
CDR3 protein: CASNLRGIGLRDTGELFF

J gene: TRBJ1-3
V gene: TRBV7-9
CDR3 protein: CASSLPQSGNTIYF

J gene: TRBJ1-2
V gene: TRBV7-9
CDR3 protein: CASSTGDGFDTF